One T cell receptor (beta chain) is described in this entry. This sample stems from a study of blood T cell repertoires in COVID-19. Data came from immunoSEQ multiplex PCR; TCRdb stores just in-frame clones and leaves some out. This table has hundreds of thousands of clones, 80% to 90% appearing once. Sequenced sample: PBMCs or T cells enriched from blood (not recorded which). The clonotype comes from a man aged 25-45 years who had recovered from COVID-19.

CDR3 in DNA: TGTGCCAGCAGCCGACAGACCGCGGGACTAGCCACCTACGAGCAGTACTTC. Amino acid sequence: CASSRQTAGLATYEQYF. This chain connects TRBV4-2 to TRBJ2-7; 9 nucleotides match TRBD2. J gave up 2 bases and V 4 bases, and 12 bases lay outside the gene matches. CDR3 length: 17 amino acids. The germline CDR1 and CDR2 sequences are LGHNA and YNFKEQ.